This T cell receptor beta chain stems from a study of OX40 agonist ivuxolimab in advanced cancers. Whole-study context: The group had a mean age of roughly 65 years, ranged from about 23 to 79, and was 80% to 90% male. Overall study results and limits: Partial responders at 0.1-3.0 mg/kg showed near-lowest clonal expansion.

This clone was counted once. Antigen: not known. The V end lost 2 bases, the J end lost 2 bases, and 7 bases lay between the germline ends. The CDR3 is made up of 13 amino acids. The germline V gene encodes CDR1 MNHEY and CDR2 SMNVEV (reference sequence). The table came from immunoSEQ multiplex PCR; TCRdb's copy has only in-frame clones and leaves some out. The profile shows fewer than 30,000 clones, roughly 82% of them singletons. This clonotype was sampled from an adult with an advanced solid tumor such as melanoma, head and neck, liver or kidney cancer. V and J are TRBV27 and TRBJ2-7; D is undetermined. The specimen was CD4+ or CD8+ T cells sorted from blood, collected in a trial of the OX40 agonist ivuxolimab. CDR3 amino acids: CASSLAYPYEQYF. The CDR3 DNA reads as TGTGCCAGCAGTTTAGCCTACCCCTACGAGCAGTACTTC.